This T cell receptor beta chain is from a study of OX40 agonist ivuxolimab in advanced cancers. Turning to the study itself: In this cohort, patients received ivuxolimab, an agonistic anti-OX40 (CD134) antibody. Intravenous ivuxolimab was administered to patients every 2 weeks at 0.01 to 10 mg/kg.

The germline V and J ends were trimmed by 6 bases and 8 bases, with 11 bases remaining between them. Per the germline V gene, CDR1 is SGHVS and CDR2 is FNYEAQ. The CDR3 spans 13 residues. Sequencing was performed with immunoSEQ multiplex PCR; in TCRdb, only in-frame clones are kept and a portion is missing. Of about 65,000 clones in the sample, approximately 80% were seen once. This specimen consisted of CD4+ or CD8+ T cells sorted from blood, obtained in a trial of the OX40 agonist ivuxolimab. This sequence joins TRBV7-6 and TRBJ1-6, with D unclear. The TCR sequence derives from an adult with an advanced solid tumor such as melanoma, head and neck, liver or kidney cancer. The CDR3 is CASSKTMDSPLHF. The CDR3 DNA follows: TGTGCCAGCAGTAAAACAATGGATTCACCCCTCCACTTT.